These 4 T cell receptor beta chains originate from one sample sequenced in a study of blood T cell repertoires in COVID-19. Some clones are missing from TCRdb's copy, which holds only in-frame ones; the method was immunoSEQ multiplex PCR. The data show about 69,000 clones, roughly 80% seen once. The sequenced sample consisted of peripheral blood. These receptor sequences come from a woman of 80 years or more with acute or convalescent COVID-19.

This clone has just a few counts. The chain couples TRBV7-9 to TRBJ2-5; D is unclear. The CDR3 is 15 amino acids. V lost 1 base, J lost 5 bases, and 14 bases lay in between. Germline CDR1 SEHNR, CDR2 FQNEAQ (reference sequence). The CDR3 protein is CASSLGGWSAETQYF. In DNA, the CDR3 is TGTGCCAGCAGCTTAGGTGGGTGGAGTGCGGAGACCCAGTACTTC.

The chain joins TRBV3-1 (or the pseudogene TRBV3-2) to TRBJ2-5, with 8 nucleotides matching TRBD2. Germline V gives CDR1 LGHDT, CDR2 YNNKEL (reference sequence). Unmatched junction bases numbered 9, after V lost 1 base and J lost 5 bases. The length of the CDR3 is 16 residues. CDR3 coding DNA: TGTGCCAGCAGCCAAGGCCCCGGGGGGGGGCTGGAGACCCAGTACTTC. Its protein is CASSQGPGGGLETQYF.

The chain is built from TRBV5-8 and TRBJ1-2; TRBD1 matches at 7 bases. Germline CDR1 is SGHTS and CDR2 is YDEGEE. The CDR3 has 12 residues. Trimming removed 4 bases from V and 4 bases from J; junction bases left unmatched: 1. The CDR3 nucleotides read TGTGCCAGCAGCCACAGGGGCTATGGCTACACCTTC. Protein product: CASSHRGYGYTF.

This chain joins TRBV6-5 and TRBJ2-5; 9 bases map to TRBD1. Germline V CDR1 and CDR2: MNHEY, SVGAGI. CDR3 size: 15 residues. Trimming removed 6 bases from V and 3 bases from J; junction bases left unmatched: 8. The DNA for the CDR3 is TGTGCCAGCAGCGATACAGGGGGCGCGGAAGAGACCCAGTACTTC. Its translation: CASSDTGGAEETQYF.